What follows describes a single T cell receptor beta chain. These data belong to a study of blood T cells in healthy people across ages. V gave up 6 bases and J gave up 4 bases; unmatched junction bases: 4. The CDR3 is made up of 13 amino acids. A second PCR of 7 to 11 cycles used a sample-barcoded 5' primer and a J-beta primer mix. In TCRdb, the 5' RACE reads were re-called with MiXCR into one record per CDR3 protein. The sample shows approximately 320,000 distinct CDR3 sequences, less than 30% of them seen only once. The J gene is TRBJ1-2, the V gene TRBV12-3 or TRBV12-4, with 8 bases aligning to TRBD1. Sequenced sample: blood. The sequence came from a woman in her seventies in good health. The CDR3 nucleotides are TGTGCCAGCAGCCGACAGGGGCCCTATGGCTACACCTTC. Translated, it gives CASSRQGPYGYTF.